The clone carrying this TCR beta chain was recorded at least ten times. The source of the sample is a study of neurological immune-mediated disorders. The V and J ends lost 8 bases and 4 bases respectively, with 9 bases between them. This CDR3 region has 11 residues. Germline CDR1 and CDR2: SEHNR and FQNEAQ (reference sequence). TCRdb redid the calling of the 5' RACE reads with MiXCR, one entry per CDR3 protein. The sample shows some 45,000 distinct CDR3 sequences, about 12% of them seen only once. Time point described: longitudinal time-point 2. This receptor was identified in a male donor with HTLV-1-associated myelopathy (HAM/TSP). The rearrangement uses TRBV7-9 and TRBJ2-7, with D possibly being TRBD1 (5 bases). The specimen sequenced was PBMCs. The CDR3 DNA reads as TGTGCCAGCCGTCAGGGATACGAGCAGTACTTC. Amino acid sequence: CASRQGYEQYF.